This T cell receptor beta chain was identified during a study of naive and memory T cell subsets. Study-level findings and limits: In naive cells, over 90% of TCR sequences were seen only once. Naive and memory subsets had different power law exponents for TCR abundance. Possibly reflecting memory cells re-expressing CD45RA, a few larger clonotypes occurred in naive repertoires, especially CD8. From naive to CM, EM and EMRA, diversity decreased and Gini increased.

CDR3 length: 20 amino acids. The J segment lost 5 bases and the V segment lost 1 base, leaving 15 bases of the junction unmatched. Germline V gene data show CDR1 as MDHEN and CDR2 as SYDVKM. From the second PCR step, alpha and beta chains were amplified apart. This clonotype was seen many times. What it recognizes is unknown. An equimolar mix of two oligonucleotides served as the beta constant-region primer for TRBC1 and TRBC2. Nested alpha and beta constant-region primers with the SP2 primer drove four PCR rounds on ligated cDNA. TCRdb reprocessed the UMI-ligation and nested PCR reads via MiXCR and lists one record per CDR3 protein. The data contain roughly 92,000 distinct CDR3 sequences, about 11% of them singletons.

The V gene is TRBV28, the J gene TRBJ2-1, with TRBD2 matching 12 bases. Material for sequencing was naive CD4+ T cells from blood. This clonotype originated in a human donor in good health. The CDR3: CASSLLRFSSGRARDNEQFF. The CDR3 nucleotides are TGTGCCAGCAGTTTATTGCGGTTCTCTAGCGGGAGGGCCCGTGACAATGAGCAGTTCTTC.